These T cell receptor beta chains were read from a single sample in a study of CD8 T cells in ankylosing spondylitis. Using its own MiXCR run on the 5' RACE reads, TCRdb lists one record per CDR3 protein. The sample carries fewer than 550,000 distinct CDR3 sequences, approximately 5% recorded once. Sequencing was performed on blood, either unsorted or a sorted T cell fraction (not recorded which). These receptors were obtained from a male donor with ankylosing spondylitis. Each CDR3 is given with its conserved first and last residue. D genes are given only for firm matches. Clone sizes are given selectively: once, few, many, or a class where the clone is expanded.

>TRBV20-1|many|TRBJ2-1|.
TGCAGTGCCCTTCCGCTGGGGGGGGCCGACAATGAGCAGTTCTTC
CSALPLGGADNEQFF
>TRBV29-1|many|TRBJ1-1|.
TGCAGCGTTGAGGTTCCGGGGGCGGTAACTGAAGCTTTCTTT
CSVEVPGAVTEAFF
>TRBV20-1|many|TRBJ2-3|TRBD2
TGCAGTGCTGATCCGGGGTCCCCTAGCGGGGACACAGATACGCAGTATTTT
CSADPGSPSGDTDTQYF
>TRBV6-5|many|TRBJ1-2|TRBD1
TGTGCCAGCAGTTACCTGGACAGGGCTGGGGGCTACACCTTC
CASSYLDRAGGYTF
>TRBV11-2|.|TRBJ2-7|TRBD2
TGTGCCAGCAGCTTAGGGTATAGCGGGAGGTTCAGCTCCTACGAGCAGTACTTC
CASSLGYSGRFSSYEQYF
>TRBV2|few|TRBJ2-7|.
TGTGCCAGCATCGACGGACGTCCCGAGCAGTACTTC
CASIDGRPEQYF
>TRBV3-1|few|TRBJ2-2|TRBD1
TGTGCCAGCAGCACGCGGACAGGGGCTAACGGGGAGCTGTTTTTT
CASSTRTGANGELFF
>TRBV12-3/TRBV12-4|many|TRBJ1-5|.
TGTGCCAGCACCAGAGACACTCAGCCCCAGCATTTT
CASTRDTQPQHF
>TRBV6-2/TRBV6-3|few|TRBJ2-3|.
TGTGCCAGCAGTCTTTACGAAACAAATACGCAGTATTTT
CASSLYETNTQYF
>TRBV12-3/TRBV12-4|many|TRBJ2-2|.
TGTGCCAGTTTGGTACTATCAAACACCGGGGAGCTGTTTTTT
CASLVLSNTGELFF
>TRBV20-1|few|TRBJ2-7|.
TGCAGTGCTAGAGCTCTCAGTGGAGTTGCAGCGTCCTACGAGCAGTACTTC
CSARALSGVAASYEQYF
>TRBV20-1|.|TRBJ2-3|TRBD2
TGCAGTGCCCAGACACCTAGCGGGATAAGTGATACGCAGTATTTT
CSAQTPSGISDTQYF